This TCR beta chain was retrieved from a study of spatial heterogeneity in lung cancer. This clonotype was seen ten or more times. The time point here: sample taken at primary tumor resection. In each case, whole RNA from tumor, nontumor lung or frozen PBMC was sequenced unsorted. TCRdb recomputed calls from the 5' RACE reads with MiXCR, one row per CDR3 protein. Found here are 7,500 to 9,500 distinct CDR3 sequences, approximately 8% of them singletons; the top ten hold 25% to 30%. Germline V gene lookup returns CDR1 SGHRS and CDR2 YFSETQ. V was pared by 4 bases and J by 7 bases, with 14 bases of the junction left unmatched. This CDR3 spans 16 amino acids.

The origin of this receptor is a female donor with early-stage non-small cell lung cancer. The rearrangement links TRBV5-1 to TRBJ2-1, with 7 positions matching TRBD2. Sequencing was performed on PBMCs, taken at surgery. CDR3 region: CASSTTGWEGRNEQFF. The CDR3 region has the DNA TGCGCCAGCAGCACCACGGGGTGGGAGGGCCGAAATGAGCAGTTCTTC.